This T cell receptor beta chain was sequenced during a study of T cell repertoires in cytomegalovirus infection. About the study: CMV infection and matching HLA type were both indicated by public TCR beta signatures. Study observations and caveats: Identification of carriers of CMV plus the relevant HLA was achieved through cumulative public TCR beta family frequency. Across the ex vivo response, the dominant clonotypes were HLA-C-restricted CMV-specific TCR beta clonotypes.

The V and J ends lost 2 bases and 1 base respectively, with 15 bases between them. This CDR3 comprises 16 residues. Germline loops: CDR1 MNHEY, CDR2 SVGEGT. TCRdb recomputed calls from the reads with MiXCR, one row per CDR3 protein. The sample carries some 170,000 distinct CDR3 sequences, 17% recorded once. The table lists this clonotype with a few counts. What it recognizes is unknown. The sequencing sample was made of CD8+ T cells from PBMCs. V is TRBV6-2 or TRBV6-3 and J is TRBJ2-7; D perhaps matches TRBD1 (6 bases). This receptor was obtained from a human donor in good health (CMV status not recorded). Some clones in this sample may be carry-over from other donors' samples. CDR3 sequence reads: CASSYPERGRSYEQYF. CDR3 nucleotides: TGTGCCAGCAGTTACCCGGAGAGGGGGAGATCCTACGAGCAGTACTTC.